One and the same sample provided the 8 T cell receptor beta chains below, sequenced in a study of CD8 T cells in ankylosing spondylitis. TCRdb redid the calling of the 5' RACE reads with MiXCR, one entry per CDR3 protein. The table shows about 360,000 distinct CDR3 sequences, with 20% occurring only once. Sample: blood, either unsorted or a sorted T cell fraction (not recorded which). The receptors were sampled from a male donor with ankylosing spondylitis or in good health (not recorded which).

This clonotype was observed at least ten times. The CDR3 coding sequence is TGTGCCAGCAGCTTAACCTACAATGAGCAGTTCTTC. Translated, it gives CASSLTYNEQFF. The rearrangement uses TRBV9 and TRBJ2-1; D gene uncertain. V gave up 4 bases and J gave up 2 bases, with 4 bases separating them. The length of the CDR3 is 12 residues. The V gene's germline CDR1 is SGDLS and CDR2 YYNGEE.

Only a few counts were recorded for this clonotype. The chain joins TRBV30 to TRBJ1-1; no clear D. The V gene's germline CDR1 is GTSNPN and CDR2 SVGIG (reference sequence). V lost 0 bases and J 7 bases, leaving 9 bases between the germline ends. The CDR3 length is 12 residues. The CDR3 bases are TGTGCCTGGAGTGTACCCTATGGTGAAGCTTTCTTT. Amino acids: CAWSVPYGEAFF. Complete variable domain (other parts from reference TRBV30 and TRBJ1-1): SQTIHQWPATLVQPVGSPLSLECTVEGTSNPNLYWYRQAAGRGLQLLFYSVGIGQISSEVPQNLSASRPQDRQFILSSKKLLLSDSGFYLCAWSVPYGEAFFGQGTRLTVV.

This chain links TRBV7-9 with TRBJ2-1; 8 bases fit TRBD2. CDR3 size: 14 residues. The germline V gene encodes CDR1 SEHNR and CDR2 FQNEAQ (reference sequence). The ends lost 8 bases at V and 4 bases at J; junction bases unmatched: 7. In nucleotides, the CDR3 is TGTGCCAGCGAGAGCGGGGGAGAATACAATGAGCAGTTCTTC. Translating it yields CASESGGEYNEQFF.

The V and J genes are TRBV25-1 and TRBJ2-5; D is perhaps TRBD1 (5 bases). The V end was cut by 3 bases, the J end by 1 base, with 12 bases between. Per the germline V gene, CDR1 is MGHDK and CDR2 is SYGVNS. This CDR3 region has 15 residues. The chain's CDR3 is CASSEIGALQETQYF. In nucleotides, the CDR3 is TGTGCCAGCAGTGAGATAGGGGCGCTCCAAGAGACCCAGTACTTC.

The chain couples TRBV12-3 or TRBV12-4 to TRBJ2-1; no firm D call. There are 11 residues in the CDR3. The V gene lost 3 bases and the J gene lost 10 bases, with 7 bases spanning the gap. Here the CDR3 reads CASSFGMEQFF. Written as DNA, the CDR3 is TGTGCCAGCAGTTTTGGGATGGAGCAGTTCTTC.

The chain is built from TRBV29-1 and TRBJ2-5, with TRBD2 matching over 8 bases. V was clipped by 0 bases and J by 1 base; unmatched bases: 7. The germline CDR1 and CDR2 sequences are SQVTM and ANQGSEA. The CDR3 consists of 16 residues. The CDR3 coding sequence is TGCAGCGTTGAAGATCAAGCGGGGGTCCCCCAAGAGACCCAGTACTTC. Encoded protein: CSVEDQAGVPQETQYF.

The chain is built from TRBV29-1 and TRBJ2-3; 8 bases match TRBD2. The CDR3 runs to 14 residues. Germline V gene data show CDR1 as SQVTM and CDR2 as ANQGSEA. Trimming removed 4 bases from V and 6 bases from J; junction bases left unmatched: 9. The CDR3: CSVVGGAAGDTQYF. The CDR3 DNA is TGCAGCGTTGTCGGGGGGGCGGCTGGGGATACGCAGTATTTT.

This clonotype was seen only a few times. The chain employs TRBV3-1 and TRBJ2-2; D gene ambiguous. V was clipped by 1 base and J by 1 base, with 4 bases between them. The CDR3 length is 14 residues. Germline V gives CDR1 LGHDT, CDR2 YNNKEL (reference sequence). The CDR3 sequence is CASSQVGNTGELFF. As DNA, the CDR3 is TGTGCCAGCAGCCAAGTTGGGAACACCGGGGAGCTGTTTTTT.